This TCR beta chain was sequenced for a study of Ad26.COV2.S vaccination and SARS-CoV-2 variants. Overall study context: Ad26.COV2.S arm of COV1001 included the donor.

This clone occurred a few times. The method was immunoSEQ multiplex PCR; TCRdb's version includes in-frame clones alone and lacks a portion of them. The sample lists about 440,000 clones, about nine tenths occurring once. Treatment of the sample: 15 to 20 received Ad26.COV2.S at low or high dose, single or two shots; several received placebo; per-sample allocation not given. Sampling took place 63 days after the first vaccine or placebo injection. V shed 0 bases and J 7 bases; nucleotides not matched to a gene: 4. The germline V gene has CDR1 LNHDA and CDR2 SQIVND (reference sequence). The length of the CDR3 is 15 residues.

Sequenced here: peripheral blood, sampled in a trial of Ad26.COV2.S vaccine versus placebo. V usage is TRBV19 and J usage is TRBJ1-5, with 9 nucleotides matching TRBD1. The source of this sequence is a person aged 18-60 years who received the Ad26.COV2.S COVID-19 vaccine or a placebo. This CDR3 is CASSIDNRGRQPQHF. Here the CDR3 DNA reads TGTGCCAGTAGTATAGACAACAGGGGGCGGCAGCCCCAGCATTTT.